This passage covers 4 T cell receptor beta chains from one sample sequenced in a study of T-cell reconstitution after alpha-beta-depleted transplantation in children. Molecular barcoding with unique molecular identifiers was used for the TCRbeta library. TCRdb processed the PCR reads anew with MiXCR; each CDR3 protein has one entry. The sample contains a few hundred thousand distinct CDR3 sequences, about an eighth of which appear only once. The specimen comprised PBMCs, sampled from the stem cell graft. These receptors all come from a human donor who donated a stem cell graft to a child with Fanconi anemia.

This clonotype was recorded many times. The chain recombines TRBV5-8 with TRBJ2-7; perhaps TRBD1 as D (6 bases). The V end was cut by 2 bases, the J end by 3 bases, with 12 bases between. Germline V CDR1 and CDR2: SGHTS, YDEGEE. This CDR3 comprises 14 residues. The CDR3 is CASSFTGLSYEQYV. The CDR3 DNA reads TGTGCCAGCAGCTTTACAGGGTTGAGCTACGAGCAGTACGTC.

This clonotype was counted a few times. The genes are TRBV5-4 and TRBJ2-7; D possibly matches TRBD1 or TRBD2 (5 bases each). The CDR3 has 13 amino acids. Germline values: CDR1 SGHNT, CDR2 YYREEE (reference sequence). V lost 2 bases, J lost 5 bases, and 11 bases lay in between. CDR3 sequence (DNA): TGTGCCAGCAGCTTTCGAGGGGTCGACGAGCAGTACGTC. It specifies CASSFRGVDEQYV.

A few counts support this clonotype. This chain connects TRBV4-3 to TRBJ2-5; 9 bases are a match to TRBD1. V shed 4 bases, J shed 2 bases, and the junction held 11 bases outside the gene matches. Germline V lookup: CDR1 LGHNA, CDR2 YSLEER. This CDR3 spans 17 amino acids. CDR3 residues: CASSPHSGTGLQETQYF. In nucleotides, the CDR3 is TGCGCCAGCAGCCCTCACTCCGGGACAGGGTTACAAGAGACCCAGTACTTC.

The rearrangement uses TRBV10-3 and TRBJ2-7, with D perhaps matching TRBD2 (6 bases). Trimming removed 3 bases at V and 1 base at J, with 16 bases between. The CDR3 spans 16 residues. Germline V gene data show CDR1 as ENHRY and CDR2 as SYGVKD. CDR3 nucleotide sequence: TGTGCCATCAGTGAAGGGCTCGCGGGGCCGTCCTACGAGCAGTACTTC. This translates into CAISEGLAGPSYEQYF.